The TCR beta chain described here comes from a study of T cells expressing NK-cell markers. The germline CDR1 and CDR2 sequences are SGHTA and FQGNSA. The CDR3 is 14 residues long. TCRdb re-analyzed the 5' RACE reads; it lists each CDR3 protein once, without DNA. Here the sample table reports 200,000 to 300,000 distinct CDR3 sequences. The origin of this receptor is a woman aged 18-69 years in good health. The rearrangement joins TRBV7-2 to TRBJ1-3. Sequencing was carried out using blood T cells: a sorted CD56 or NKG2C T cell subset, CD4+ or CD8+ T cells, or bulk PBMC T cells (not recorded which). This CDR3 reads CASSPQNSGNTIYF. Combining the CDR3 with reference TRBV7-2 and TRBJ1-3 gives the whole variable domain GAGVSQSPSNKVTEKGKDVELRCDPISGHTALYWYRQSLGQGLEFLIYFQGNSAPDKSGLPSDRFSAERTGGSVSTLTIQRTQQEDSAVYLCASSPQNSGNTIYFGEGSWLTVV.